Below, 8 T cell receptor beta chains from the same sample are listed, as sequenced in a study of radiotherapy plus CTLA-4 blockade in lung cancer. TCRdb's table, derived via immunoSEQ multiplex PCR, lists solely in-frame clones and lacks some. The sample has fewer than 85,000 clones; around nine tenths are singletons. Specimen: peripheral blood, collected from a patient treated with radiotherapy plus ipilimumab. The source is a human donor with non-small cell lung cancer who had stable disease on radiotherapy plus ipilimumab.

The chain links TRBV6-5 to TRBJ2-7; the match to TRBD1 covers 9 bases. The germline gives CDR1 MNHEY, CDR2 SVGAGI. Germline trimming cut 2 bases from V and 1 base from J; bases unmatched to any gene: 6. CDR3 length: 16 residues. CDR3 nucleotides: TGTGCCAGCAGTTACGCCCCGGACAGGGGTTCCTACGAGCAGTACTTC. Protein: CASSYAPDRGSYEQYF.

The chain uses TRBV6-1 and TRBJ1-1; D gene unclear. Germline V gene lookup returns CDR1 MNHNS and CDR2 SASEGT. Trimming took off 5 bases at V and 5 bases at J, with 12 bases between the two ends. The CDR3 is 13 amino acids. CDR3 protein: CASSLDLGTEAFF. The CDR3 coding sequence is TGTGCCAGCAGTTTAGACCTGGGTACTGAAGCTTTCTTT.

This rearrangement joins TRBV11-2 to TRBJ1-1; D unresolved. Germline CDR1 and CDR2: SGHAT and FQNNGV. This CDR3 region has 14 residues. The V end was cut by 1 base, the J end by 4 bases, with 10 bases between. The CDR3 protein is CASSLGQTATEAFF. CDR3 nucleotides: TGTGCCAGCAGCTTAGGCCAAACAGCCACTGAAGCTTTCTTT.

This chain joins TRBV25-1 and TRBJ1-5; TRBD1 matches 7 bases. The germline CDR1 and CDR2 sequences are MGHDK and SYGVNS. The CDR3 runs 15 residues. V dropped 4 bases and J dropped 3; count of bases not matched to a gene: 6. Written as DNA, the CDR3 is TGTGCCAGCAGTGGGCCGGGACAGTTCAATCAGCCCCAGCATTTT. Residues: CASSGPGQFNQPQHF.

The CDR3 protein is CASSFGANTEAFF. The DNA of the CDR3 is TGTGCCAGCAGCTTCGGCGCGAACACTGAAGCTTTCTTT. The chain couples TRBV2 to TRBJ1-1; D is unresolved. The V end lost 6 bases, the J end lost 1 base, and 9 bases lay between the germline ends. Germline CDR1 reads SNHLY; CDR2 reads FYNNEI. This CDR3 spans 13 amino acids.

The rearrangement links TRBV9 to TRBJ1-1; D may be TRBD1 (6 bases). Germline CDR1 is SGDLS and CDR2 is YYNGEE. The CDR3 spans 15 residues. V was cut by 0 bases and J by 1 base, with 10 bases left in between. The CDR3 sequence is CASSVVQGTNTEAFF. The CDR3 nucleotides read TGTGCCAGCAGCGTAGTGCAGGGGACGAACACTGAAGCTTTCTTT.

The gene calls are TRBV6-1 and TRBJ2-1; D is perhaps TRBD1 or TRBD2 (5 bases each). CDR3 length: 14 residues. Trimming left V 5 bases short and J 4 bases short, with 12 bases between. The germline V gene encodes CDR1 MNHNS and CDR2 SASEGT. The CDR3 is CASSPEGFYNEQFF. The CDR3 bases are TGTGCCAGCAGTCCCGAGGGGTTTTACAATGAGCAGTTCTTC.

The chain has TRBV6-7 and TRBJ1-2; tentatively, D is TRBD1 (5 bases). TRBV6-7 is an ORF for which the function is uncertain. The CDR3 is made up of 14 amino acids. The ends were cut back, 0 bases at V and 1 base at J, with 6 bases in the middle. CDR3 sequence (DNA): TGTGCCAGCAGTTACTCGGGGGTTAACTATGGCTACACCTTC. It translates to CASSYSGVNYGYTF.